Listed below are T cell receptor beta chains from one sample, sequenced in a study of identical twins. TCRdb itself ran the 5' RACE reads through MiXCR, one entry per CDR3 protein. There are some 600,000 distinct CDR3 sequences in the sample; about 7.1% occur only once, and roughly 1.5% lies in the top ten. This sample also belongs to another study, concerning yellow fever vaccine responses in identical twins.

The sample was PBMCs. The receptors come from a woman aged 18-29 years in good health. Each CDR3 is given with its conserved first and last residue. A D gene is named only where the DNA matches it firmly. Size is omitted from some rows. Given values are once, few, many or a class for expanded clones.

clone size: -
J gene: TRBJ2-1
V gene: TRBV5-1
D gene: TRBD1
CDR3 protein: CASSLGDSVFYNEQFF
CDR3 DNA: TGCGCCAGCAGCTTGGGGGACAGCGTTTTCTACAATGAGCAGTTCTTC

clone size: few
J gene: TRBJ2-7
V gene: TRBV20-1
D gene: TRBD2
CDR3 protein: CSALHRTSGSYEQYF
CDR3 DNA: TGCAGTGCTCTCCATCGGACTAGCGGCTCCTACGAGCAGTACTTC

clone size: few
J gene: TRBJ1-5
V gene: TRBV2
D gene: -
CDR3 protein: CASSERTGKPQHF
CDR3 DNA: TGTGCCAGCAGTGAACGTACTGGGAAGCCCCAGCATTTT

clone size: few
J gene: TRBJ1-1
V gene: TRBV4-1
D gene: -
CDR3 protein: CASSQDPGRVNTEAFF
CDR3 DNA: TGCGCCAGCAGCCAAGATCCGGGGAGAGTGAACACTGAAGCTTTCTTT

clone size: -
J gene: TRBJ2-3
V gene: TRBV7-6
D gene: -
CDR3 protein: CASSPVGGALADTQYF
CDR3 DNA: TGTGCCAGCAGCCCAGTAGGGGGGGCGCTAGCAGATACGCAGTATTTT

clone size: many
J gene: TRBJ2-2
V gene: TRBV12-3/TRBV12-4
D gene: TRBD1
CDR3 protein: CASSLSQGAPRTGELFF
CDR3 DNA: TGTGCCAGCAGTTTGTCACAGGGGGCGCCGAGAACCGGGGAGCTGTTTTTT

clone size: -
J gene: TRBJ2-1
V gene: TRBV29-1
D gene: -
CDR3 protein: CSVNTRDVNEQFF
CDR3 DNA: TGCAGCGTAAACACCCGGGACGTAAATGAGCAGTTCTTC

clone size: many
J gene: TRBJ1-1
V gene: TRBV6-1
D gene: -
CDR3 protein: CASRVGERTNTEAFF
CDR3 DNA: TGTGCCAGTAGGGTGGGAGAACGTACGAACACTGAAGCTTTCTTT

clone size: many
J gene: TRBJ2-1
V gene: TRBV29-1
D gene: TRBD1
CDR3 protein: CSVEGTGSYNEQFF
CDR3 DNA: TGCAGCGTTGAAGGGACAGGGTCATACAATGAGCAGTTCTTC

clone size: many
J gene: TRBJ2-2
V gene: TRBV11-2
D gene: TRBD2
CDR3 protein: CASSLPGGPRELFF
CDR3 DNA: TGTGCCAGCAGCTTGCCGGGGGGGCCCAGGGAGCTGTTTTTT

clone size: many
J gene: TRBJ2-3
V gene: TRBV6-1
D gene: -
CDR3 protein: CASSEWGSTDTQYF
CDR3 DNA: TGTGCCAGCAGTGAATGGGGGAGCACAGATACGCAGTATTTT

clone size: many
J gene: TRBJ2-3
V gene: TRBV11-2
D gene: -
CDR3 protein: CASSSSFASWDTQYF
CDR3 DNA: TGTGCCAGCAGCTCCTCTTTCGCTAGTTGGGATACGCAGTATTTT

clone size: few
J gene: TRBJ2-2
V gene: TRBV27
D gene: -
CDR3 protein: CASSLKGFVELFF
CDR3 DNA: TGTGCCAGCAGTCTCAAGGGGTTCGTGGAGCTGTTTTTT

clone size: -
J gene: TRBJ2-3
V gene: TRBV20-1
D gene: -
CDR3 protein: CSARDHGGQREDTQYF
CDR3 DNA: TGCAGTGCTAGAGATCATGGCGGCCAAAGGGAGGATACGCAGTATTTT

clone size: -
J gene: TRBJ1-1
V gene: TRBV3-1
D gene: TRBD1
CDR3 protein: CASSAGTGGLTEAFF
CDR3 DNA: TGTGCCAGCAGCGCCGGGACAGGGGGCCTCACTGAAGCTTTCTTT

clone size: -
J gene: TRBJ1-3
V gene: TRBV7-9
D gene: -
CDR3 protein: CASRSTSGSGNTIYF
CDR3 DNA: TGTGCCAGCCGGTCCACCTCGGGCTCTGGAAACACCATATATTTT

clone size: many
J gene: TRBJ2-4
V gene: TRBV3-2
D gene: -
CDR3 protein: CASSQGDLAKNIQYF
CDR3 DNA: TGTGCCAGCAGCCAGGGAGATTTAGCCAAAAACATTCAGTACTTC

clone size: -
J gene: TRBJ2-1
V gene: TRBV12-3/TRBV12-4
D gene: TRBD1
CDR3 protein: CASIPDRDNEQFF
CDR3 DNA: TGTGCCAGCATTCCCGACAGGGACAATGAGCAGTTCTTC

clone size: -
J gene: TRBJ2-5
V gene: TRBV9
D gene: -
CDR3 protein: CASITPREETQYF
CDR3 DNA: TGTGCCAGCATAACGCCAAGGGAAGAGACCCAGTACTTC

clone size: -
J gene: TRBJ1-4
V gene: TRBV6-1
D gene: -
CDR3 protein: CASSPSPLEEKLFF
CDR3 DNA: TGTGCCAGCAGTCCCAGCCCCTTGGAGGAAAAACTGTTTTTT

clone size: -
J gene: TRBJ2-5
V gene: TRBV24-1
D gene: -
CDR3 protein: CATRGSYQETQYF
CDR3 DNA: TGTGCCACCAGGGGGTCGTACCAAGAGACCCAGTACTTC

clone size: many
J gene: TRBJ2-3
V gene: TRBV5-6
D gene: TRBD2
CDR3 protein: CASRPAGTDTQYF
CDR3 DNA: TGTGCCAGCCGACCAGCGGGAACAGATACGCAGTATTTT

clone size: many
J gene: TRBJ2-2
V gene: TRBV28
D gene: -
CDR3 protein: CASSLKTYTGELFF
CDR3 DNA: TGTGCCAGCAGTTTAAAGACTTACACCGGGGAGCTGTTTTTT

clone size: few
J gene: TRBJ2-6
V gene: TRBV29-1
D gene: -
CDR3 protein: CSVPEGPASGANVLTF
CDR3 DNA: TGCAGCGTCCCAGAGGGTCCTGCCTCTGGGGCCAACGTCCTGACTTTC

clone size: -
J gene: TRBJ2-5
V gene: TRBV10-3
D gene: TRBD2
CDR3 protein: CATTSGEHQETQYF
CDR3 DNA: TGTGCCACGACTAGCGGGGAGCACCAAGAGACCCAGTACTTC

clone size: -
J gene: TRBJ2-3
V gene: TRBV5-1
D gene: -
CDR3 protein: CASSLEGGNTDTQYF
CDR3 DNA: TGCGCCAGCAGCTTGGAAGGCGGCAACACAGATACGCAGTATTTT

clone size: many
J gene: TRBJ2-5
V gene: TRBV12-3/TRBV12-4
D gene: -
CDR3 protein: CASSLTSPQETQYF
CDR3 DNA: TGTGCCAGCAGTTTAACTTCGCCTCAAGAGACCCAGTACTTC

clone size: -
J gene: TRBJ1-6
V gene: TRBV6-5
D gene: TRBD1
CDR3 protein: CASSTRTGTSSGPLHF
CDR3 DNA: TGTGCCAGCAGTACTCGGACAGGGACCTCGTCGGGGCCCCTCCACTTT

clone size: -
J gene: TRBJ2-2
V gene: TRBV3-1
D gene: TRBD2
CDR3 protein: CASSQDGTSRTGELFF
CDR3 DNA: TGTGCCAGCAGCCAAGATGGGACTAGTAGGACCGGGGAGCTGTTTTTT

clone size: many
J gene: TRBJ2-3
V gene: TRBV3-1
D gene: -
CDR3 protein: CASSPTGTYDTQYF
CDR3 DNA: TGTGCCAGCAGCCCCACCGGGACTTACGATACGCAGTATTTT

clone size: -
J gene: TRBJ2-3
V gene: TRBV2
D gene: -
CDR3 protein: CASSVVDTQYF
CDR3 DNA: TGTGCCAGCAGTGTAGTAGATACGCAGTATTTT

clone size: -
J gene: TRBJ2-7
V gene: TRBV7-8
D gene: -
CDR3 protein: CASSLAYVQGEQYF
CDR3 DNA: TGTGCCAGCAGCTTAGCCTATGTGCAGGGCGAGCAGTACTTC

clone size: many
J gene: TRBJ1-5
V gene: TRBV29-1
D gene: -
CDR3 protein: CSVEEREGQPQHF
CDR3 DNA: TGCAGCGTTGAGGAAAGAGAAGGTCAGCCCCAGCATTTT

clone size: -
J gene: TRBJ1-4
V gene: TRBV15
D gene: -
CDR3 protein: CATSVLIGGQNYEKLFF
CDR3 DNA: TGTGCCACCAGCGTCCTGATTGGCGGACAGAACTATGAAAAACTGTTTTTT

clone size: few
J gene: TRBJ2-1
V gene: TRBV20-1
D gene: TRBD2
CDR3 protein: CSARKGLAIYNEQFF
CDR3 DNA: TGCAGTGCTAGAAAGGGACTAGCGATCTACAATGAGCAGTTCTTC

clone size: many
J gene: TRBJ2-3
V gene: TRBV7-2
D gene: -
CDR3 protein: CASASHGTDTQYF
CDR3 DNA: TGTGCCAGCGCATCTCATGGCACAGATACGCAGTATTTT

clone size: many
J gene: TRBJ1-5
V gene: TRBV6-1
D gene: -
CDR3 protein: CASSAGVSQPQHF
CDR3 DNA: TGTGCCAGCAGTGCAGGGGTCAGTCAGCCCCAGCATTTT

clone size: -
J gene: TRBJ2-1
V gene: TRBV12-3/TRBV12-4
D gene: TRBD2
CDR3 protein: CASSFRTSGTEQFF
CDR3 DNA: TGTGCCAGCAGTTTCAGGACTAGCGGGACTGAGCAGTTCTTC

clone size: -
J gene: TRBJ1-1
V gene: TRBV20-1
D gene: -
CDR3 protein: CSASGGRSNTEAFF
CDR3 DNA: TGCAGTGCTAGCGGGGGACGGTCGAACACTGAAGCTTTCTTT

clone size: few
J gene: TRBJ2-1
V gene: TRBV28
D gene: TRBD2
CDR3 protein: CASSPALAGGVFF
CDR3 DNA: TGTGCCAGCAGTCCGGCTCTAGCGGGAGGAGTGTTCTTC

clone size: many
J gene: TRBJ2-2
V gene: TRBV25-1
D gene: TRBD2
CDR3 protein: CASSEQLAGTGELFF
CDR3 DNA: TGTGCCAGCAGTGAACAACTAGCGGGCACCGGGGAGCTGTTTTTT

clone size: -
J gene: TRBJ2-1
V gene: TRBV25-1
D gene: -
CDR3 protein: CASSHYLLFF
CDR3 DNA: TGTGCCAGCAGCCATTATCTCCTGTTCTTC

clone size: -
J gene: TRBJ2-3
V gene: TRBV5-1
D gene: -
CDR3 protein: CASNTGTSTDTQYF
CDR3 DNA: TGCGCCAGCAATACCGGGACTAGCACAGATACGCAGTATTTT

clone size: -
J gene: TRBJ1-5
V gene: TRBV10-3
D gene: -
CDR3 protein: CAISEWGLNSNQPQHF
CDR3 DNA: TGTGCCATCAGTGAGTGGGGGTTGAATAGCAATCAGCCCCAGCATTTT

clone size: few
J gene: TRBJ2-1
V gene: TRBV20-1
D gene: -
CDR3 protein: CSARDLLAGSYNEQFF
CDR3 DNA: TGCAGTGCTAGAGATCTCTTGGCGGGGTCCTACAATGAGCAGTTCTTC

clone size: few
J gene: TRBJ2-7
V gene: TRBV3-1
D gene: -
CDR3 protein: CASSQEALRGSGQYF
CDR3 DNA: TGTGCCAGCAGCCAAGAGGCTCTCCGGGGGTCGGGGCAGTACTTC

clone size: -
J gene: TRBJ2-7
V gene: TRBV19
D gene: TRBD1
CDR3 protein: CASRPQGGYEQYF
CDR3 DNA: TGTGCCAGTCGTCCACAGGGGGGTTACGAGCAGTACTTC

clone size: -
J gene: TRBJ2-5
V gene: TRBV2
D gene: TRBD1
CDR3 protein: CASSEALRQGKTVTQYF
CDR3 DNA: TGTGCCAGCAGTGAAGCTCTCAGACAGGGCAAAACGGTGACCCAGTACTTC

clone size: few
J gene: TRBJ2-7
V gene: TRBV5-1
D gene: TRBD2
CDR3 protein: CASSLSIAGGSNEQYF
CDR3 DNA: TGCGCCAGCAGCTTGAGTATAGCGGGAGGGAGTAACGAGCAGTACTTC

clone size: few
J gene: TRBJ2-5
V gene: TRBV12-3/TRBV12-4
D gene: TRBD2
CDR3 protein: CASSPRLAGVYETQYF
CDR3 DNA: TGTGCCAGCAGTCCCCGACTAGCGGGAGTTTACGAGACCCAGTACTTC

clone size: few
J gene: TRBJ1-5
V gene: TRBV7-8
D gene: -
CDR3 protein: CASSPGGIGGQNQPQHF
CDR3 DNA: TGTGCCAGCAGCCCCGGGGGGATAGGGGGGCAGAATCAGCCCCAGCATTTT

clone size: many
J gene: TRBJ2-7
V gene: TRBV12-3/TRBV12-4
D gene: -
CDR3 protein: CASSLTRTYEQYF
CDR3 DNA: TGTGCCAGCAGTTTGACGCGTACCTACGAGCAGTACTTC

clone size: few
J gene: TRBJ2-3
V gene: TRBV29-1
D gene: TRBD2
CDR3 protein: CSVEKVLAGVGTDTQYF
CDR3 DNA: TGCAGCGTTGAAAAGGTGCTAGCGGGAGTCGGCACAGATACGCAGTATTTT

clone size: many
J gene: TRBJ2-3
V gene: TRBV5-8
D gene: -
CDR3 protein: CASSRGTDPDTQYF
CDR3 DNA: TGTGCCAGCAGCCGGGGCACGGATCCAGATACGCAGTATTTT

clone size: many
J gene: TRBJ1-2
V gene: TRBV12-3/TRBV12-4
D gene: -
CDR3 protein: CASSILTQRAGYTF
CDR3 DNA: TGTGCCAGCAGTATTCTTACACAGAGAGCTGGCTACACCTTC

clone size: few
J gene: TRBJ2-7
V gene: TRBV7-9
D gene: TRBD1
CDR3 protein: CASTIGDRGAEQYF
CDR3 DNA: TGTGCCAGCACCATAGGGGACAGGGGAGCCGAGCAGTACTTC

clone size: few
J gene: TRBJ1-2
V gene: TRBV5-5
D gene: -
CDR3 protein: CASSLSGRVPNYGYTF
CDR3 DNA: TGTGCCAGCAGCCTGAGCGGTAGGGTCCCTAACTATGGCTACACCTTC

clone size: -
J gene: TRBJ1-5
V gene: TRBV12-3/TRBV12-4
D gene: TRBD1
CDR3 protein: CASSLWAGGRSNQPQHF
CDR3 DNA: TGTGCCAGCAGTTTATGGGCAGGGGGTCGTAGCAATCAGCCCCAGCATTTT

clone size: many
J gene: TRBJ2-1
V gene: TRBV7-9
D gene: -
CDR3 protein: CASSPDGVYEQFF
CDR3 DNA: TGTGCCAGCAGCCCGGACGGGGTGTATGAGCAGTTCTTC